This is a list of T cell receptor beta chains from one sample in a study of cytotoxic CD8 clonotypes in ibrutinib-treated CLL. Measured with immunoSEQ multiplex PCR; TCRdb has only the in-frame clones, and not every one. The repertoire holds some 290,000 clones, with just under 80% as singletons. The sample in question was PBMCs, obtained before ibrutinib treatment. The receptors originated from a human donor with chronic lymphocytic leukemia. Each CDR3 is given with its conserved first and last residue. A D gene is named only where the DNA matches it firmly. For some rows the clone size is stated as once, few or many, or as a class when expanded; others skip it.

v_call	d_call	cdr3_length	j_call	clone_size	cdr3_aa	cdr3_nt
TRBV7-6	.	14	TRBJ2-6	.	CASSSSSGANVLTF	TGTGCCAGCAGCTCCAGCTCTGGGGCCAACGTCCTGACTTTC
TRBV19	TRBD1	14	TRBJ2-7	few	CASSMGTGLYEQYF	TGTGCCAGTAGTATGGGGACAGGCCTCTACGAGCAGTACTTC
TRBV30	.	14	TRBJ2-7	.	CAWSVNGFSYEQYF	TGTGCCTGGAGTGTTAACGGGTTCTCCTACGAGCAGTACTTC
TRBV5-6	.	13	TRBJ2-3	.	CASRLGRTDTQYF	TGTGCCAGCAGATTAGGGCGGACAGATACGCAGTATTTT
TRBV28	TRBD2	17	TRBJ2-1	.	CASRGGTSGRYYNEQFF	TGTGCCAGCAGGGGAGGGACTAGCGGGAGGTACTACAATGAGCAGTTCTTC
TRBV27	.	17	TRBJ2-6	.	CASSLRKGNGGANVLTF	TGTGCCAGCAGTCTCCGAAAGGGGAACGGGGGGGCCAACGTCCTGACTTTC
TRBV5-8	.	20	TRBJ2-7	.	CASSLTGNLYTTIRTYEQYF	TGTGCCAGCAGCTTGACGGGGAACCTCTACACAACCATACGAACCTACGAGCAGTACTTC
TRBV29-1	.	14	TRBJ2-7	few	CSVARDRTGYEQYF	TGCAGCGTTGCACGTGATAGAACGGGGTACGAGCAGTACTTC
TRBV18	.	15	TRBJ1-5	.	CASSPGQGISQPQHF	TGTGCCAGCTCACCCGGGCAGGGAATCAGTCAGCCCCAGCATTTT
TRBV7-2	.	14	TRBJ1-5	few	CASRSVIGNQPQHF	TGTGCCAGCAGGTCTGTCATAGGAAATCAGCCCCAGCATTTT
TRBV30	.	14	TRBJ2-3	.	CAWTRGKGTDTQYF	TGTGCCTGGACCCGCGGGAAGGGCACAGATACGCAGTATTTT
TRBV7-2	TRBD1	15	TRBJ1-5	.	CASSLASTGLQPQHF	TGTGCCAGCAGCTTAGCGTCGACAGGGCTTCAGCCCCAGCATTTT
TRBV27	TRBD1	14	TRBJ2-1	few	CASRSGGNYNEQFF	TGTGCCAGCAGATCAGGGGGAAACTACAATGAGCAGTTCTTC
TRBV4-1	.	14	TRBJ1-5	.	CASSQDFRNQPQHF	TGCGCCAGCAGCCAAGATTTCCGCAATCAGCCCCAGCATTTT
TRBV5-1	.	14	TRBJ2-7	.	CASSPPGHRYEQYF	TGCGCCAGCAGCCCGCCGGGACACCGCTACGAGCAGTACTTC
TRBV28	.	13	TRBJ1-1	.	CASSLDGYTEAFF	TGTGCCAGCAGTCTGGATGGATACACTGAAGCTTTCTTT